This T cell receptor (beta chain) was retrieved from a study of blood T cell repertoires in COVID-19. Across the whole study: The study drew acute and convalescent COVID-19 samples from the United States, Italy and Spain. PBMCs, B-cell-depleted T cells, or T cells provided the cDNA or gDNA that made up the material.

In the source study's methods: Reference gene primers were amplified, and this amplification served to estimate nucleated cell counts. Some clones are missing from TCRdb's copy, which holds only in-frame ones; the method was immunoSEQ multiplex PCR. D and trimming were read from the DNA, whereas the V and J calls and clone size are those reported in that table. The sample lists approximately 280,000 clones; approximately 85% were seen once. The TCR was taken from a man younger than 35 with active or convalescent COVID-19. Sequencing was carried out using peripheral blood.

DNA for the CDR3: TGTGCCAGCAGTTTCACCTCAGGGGGCTTTTCCACCTTC. Amino acid sequence: CASSFTSGGFSTF. J is TRBJ1-2 and V is TRBV28; 8 bases are shared with TRBD1. The germline gives CDR1 MDHEN, CDR2 SYDVKM. This CDR3 has 13 residues. The V segment lost 3 bases and the J segment 13 bases; nucleotides outside the gene matches: 10.